The rows below give T cell receptor beta chains drawn from one sample of a study of follicular helper T cells after annual influenza vaccination. This table comes from immunoSEQ multiplex PCR, and its TCRdb copy is limited to in-frame clones, with some not included. The table has about 14,000 clones, roughly four fifths seen once; the top ten hold around 0.27%. The specimen was CXCR5- memory CD4+ T cells sorted from blood, collected on the day of influenza vaccination. The receptor source for this set is an adult who received the influenza vaccine. The CDR3 runs from the conserved cysteine through the conserved F or W. A D gene is named only where the DNA matches it firmly. Clone size, where shown, is once, few, many, or a class for clones that have expanded.

d_gene,abundance,j_gene,v_gene,CDR3nt,CDR3aa
NA,NA,TRBJ1-6,TRBV7-2,TGTGCCAGCAGCTTCGGAGACCGCCACCGTCAGTATAATTCACCCCTCCACTTT,CASSFGDRHRQYNSPLHF
TRBD1,NA,TRBJ2-2,TRBV5-6,TGTGCCAGCAGCCCCAGGGGGCTGGTTAACACCGGGGAGCTGTTTTTT,CASSPRGLVNTGELFF
TRBD1,NA,TRBJ2-2,TRBV28,TGTGCCAGCAAAACGGACAGGGGCATCGCCGGGGAGCTGTTTTTT,CASKTDRGIAGELFF
TRBD1,NA,TRBJ1-3,TRBV11-2,TGTGCCAGCAGCTTCGGACAGGTGTTAAACACCATATATTTT,CASSFGQVLNTIYF
TRBD1,NA,TRBJ2-3,TRBV7-2,TGTGCCAGCAGCCAAAAGAACCGGAGGACAGGGGTACATCATACGCAGTATTTT,CASSQKNRRTGVHHTQYF
NA,NA,TRBJ2-3,TRBV7-9,TGTGCCAGCAGCCCAAAGAGAGATACGCAGTATTTT,CASSPKRDTQYF
NA,NA,TRBJ1-3,TRBV18,TGTGCCAGCTCACCCGAACTCGGACCCTGGGGAGGACGCACTGGAAACACCATATATTTT,CASSPELGPWGGRTGNTIYF
TRBD1,NA,TRBJ1-2,TRBV28,TGTGCCAGTGGGCGCCCCGGGACAGGGCAGTATGGCTACACCTTC,CASGRPGTGQYGYTF
NA,NA,TRBJ1-1,TRBV6-1,TGTGCCAGCAATCCCGGGGGTTGGACTGAAGCTTTCTTT,CASNPGGWTEAFF
TRBD2,NA,TRBJ2-4,TRBV19,TGTGCCAGTAGTACCTACACAGGGGTCAGGCCTAGCGGGGGAGCCAAAAACATTCAGTACTTC,CASSTYTGVRPSGGAKNIQYF
NA,NA,TRBJ2-5,TRBV2,TGTGCCAGCAGCTTCGGGGGGCCCAGCGAGACCCAGTACTTC,CASSFGGPSETQYF
NA,NA,TRBJ1-1,TRBV19,TGTGCCAGTTCCCCTGGCATGCTCTATCGGGTTAAGAACACTGAAGCTTTCTTT,CASSPGMLYRVKNTEAFF
NA,NA,TRBJ2-1,TRBV5-1,TGCGCCAGCAGCTTGGGAGACAACTACAATGAGCAGTTCTTC,CASSLGDNYNEQFF
NA,once,TRBJ1-1,TRBV7-2,TGTGCCAGCAGCTTAGAAGCCGGGAACACTGAAGCTTTCTTT,CASSLEAGNTEAFF
TRBD1,NA,TRBJ2-5,TRBV11-2,TGTGCCAGCAGCTACACAGGGGGCGCGTGGGAGACCCAGTACTTC,CASSYTGGAWETQYF
NA,NA,TRBJ1-3,TRBV28,TGTGCCAGCAGTTGGTATGCTGGAAACACCATATATTTT,CASSWYAGNTIYF
NA,once,TRBJ2-3,TRBV15,TGTGCCACCAGACGGGGAGATACGCAGTATTTT,CATRRGDTQYF
NA,NA,TRBJ2-7,TRBV20-1,TGCAGTGCCCCCCTTCAGGGCGAGCAGTACTTC,CSAPLQGEQYF
TRBD1,NA,TRBJ1-2,TRBV6-1,TGTGCCAGCAGTGAACAGGGGGCTGGGGGCTACACCTTC,CASSEQGAGGYTF
NA,NA,TRBJ2-7,TRBV20-1,TGCAGTGCTAGGACGGGGTACGAGCAGTACTTC,CSARTGYEQYF
TRBD1,once,TRBJ1-2,TRBV28,TGTGCCAGCAGTTTAGGCCCAGGGGGGGTAGCTAACTATGGCTACACCTTC,CASSLGPGGVANYGYTF
NA,few,TRBJ2-4,TRBV5-1,TGCGCCAGCAGCTTGACGGACAGTTCGGTTACTCAGTACTTC,CASSLTDSSVTQYF
NA,NA,TRBJ1-4,TRBV28,TGTGCCAGCAGTTCCTACGTAGGGAGATTCGAAAAACTGTTTTTT,CASSSYVGRFEKLFF